These 20 T cell receptor beta chains originate from one sample sequenced in a study of cytomegalovirus exposure and HLA in healthy donors (TCRdb year 2017). The library relied on the immunoSEQ multiplex PCR assay. The clones in this table, taken by TCRdb from immuneACCESS, are in-frame only. Not every clone is retained; where verified, under half of the shortfall comes from an unresolved V gene, and the cause of the rest is unknown. This sample gives about 360,000 clones in total; approximately 90% of them show up just once. Clones ranked in the top ten supply 0.83% of the sample. Sequenced material: PBMCs. The receptors derive from a woman under 30 in good health and CMV-seronegative.

J is TRBJ2-7 and V is TRBV28, with 8 positions matching TRBD1. This CDR3 is built from 14 residues. Germline CDR1 reads MDHEN; CDR2 reads SYDVKM. Losses at the gene ends were 6 bases for V and 4 bases for J; bases not matched to a gene: 8. CDR3 amino acids: CASRSGGAGYEQYF. CDR3 sequence (DNA): TGTGCCAGCAGGTCAGGGGGCGCCGGGTACGAGCAGTACTTC.

The chain uses TRBV27 and TRBJ2-7; 7 bases match TRBD1. The CDR3 is 14 amino acids. CDR1 and CDR2 from the germline V gene are MNHEY and SMNVEV (reference sequence). With V trimmed by 1 base and J by 2 bases, 2 bases remained unmatched. CDR3 DNA sequence: TGTGCCAGCAGTTTATTCGGGACAGCCTACGAGCAGTACTTC. Translated, it gives CASSLFGTAYEQYF.

V is TRBV30 and J is TRBJ1-2; a possible D gene is TRBD1 (6 bases). V lost 5 bases and J 4 bases, leaving 14 bases between the germline ends. Germline CDR1 is GTSNPN and CDR2 is SVGIG (reference sequence). The CDR3 runs to 13 residues. CDR3 DNA: TGTGCCTGGGGGAGGGACATCTCCTATGGCTACACCTTC. This gives the protein CAWGRDISYGYTF.

The chain couples TRBV2 to TRBJ1-4, with D perhaps matching TRBD1 (5 bases). This CDR3 spans 13 amino acids. CDR1 is SNHLY, CDR2 FYNNEI, per germline. Trimming pared 11 bases from V and 3 bases from J, leaving 13 bases between. The CDR3 here is CAARGTSNEKLFF. The CDR3 DNA is TGTGCCGCACGGGGGACTTCTAATGAAAAACTGTTTTTT.

This sequence joins TRBV30 and TRBJ1-2; D not certain. The V end lost 3 bases, the J end lost 6 bases, and 14 bases lay between the germline ends. The CDR3 totals 13 residues. Germline CDR1 GTSNPN, CDR2 SVGIG (reference sequence). CDR3 DNA: TGTGCCTGGAGCCCGACCCGGCGGGATGGCTACACCTTC. Its protein is CAWSPTRRDGYTF. Variable domain in full (rest from reference TRBV30 and TRBJ1-2): SQTIHQWPATLVQPVGSPLSLECTVEGTSNPNLYWYRQAAGRGLQLLFYSVGIGQISSEVPQNLSASRPQDRQFILSSKKLLLSDSGFYLCAWSPTRRDGYTFGSGTRLTVV.

The V gene is TRBV5-1, the J gene TRBJ2-7, with 11 bases matching TRBD1. This CDR3 has 16 residues. V shed 3 bases, J shed 4 bases, and the junction held 9 bases outside the gene matches. CDR1 SGHRS and CDR2 YFSETQ come from the germline V gene. DNA of the CDR3: TGCGCCAGCAGCTGGGGTTCGGGACAGGGGGGTTACGAGCAGTACTTC. It encodes CASSWGSGQGGYEQYF. The full variable domain, completed using reference TRBV5-1 and TRBJ2-7, is KAGVTQTPRYLIKTRGQQVTLSCSPISGHRSVSWYQQTPGQGLQFLFEYFSETQRNKGNFPGRFSGRQFSNSRSEMNVSTLELGDSALYLCASSWGSGQGGYEQYFGPGTRLTVT.

J is TRBJ1-1 and V is TRBV27, with 10 bases lining up with TRBD1. J was trimmed by 1 base and V by 4 bases; bases with no gene match: 3. Germline V gene data show CDR1 as MNHEY and CDR2 as SMNVEV (reference sequence). This CDR3 spans 15 amino acids. The CDR3 nucleotides are TGTGCCAGCAGTTGGGACAGGGGCGGGAACACTGAAGCTTTCTTT. Its protein product is CASSWDRGGNTEAFF.

The V call is TRBV18, the J call TRBJ1-6; the D gene is possibly TRBD1 (5 bases). Deletions cut 2 bases from V and 2 bases from J, with 13 bases between. The CDR3 totals 17 residues. Germline V gene data show CDR1 as KGHSH and CDR2 as LQKENI. The CDR3 region is CASSPGQGRTYNSPLHF. The CDR3 nucleotides read TGTGCCAGCTCACCAGGGCAGGGTCGCACCTATAATTCACCCCTCCACTTT. Based on the CDR3 plus reference TRBV18 and TRBJ1-6, the full variable domain is NAGVMQNPRHLVRRRGQEARLRCSPMKGHSHVYWYRQLPEEGLKFMVYLQKENIIDESGMPKERFSAEFPKEGPSILRIQQVVRGDSAAYFCASSPGQGRTYNSPLHFGNGTRLTVT.

This sequence joins TRBV27 and TRBJ1-2, with 9 bases identical to TRBD1. V was pared by 6 bases and J by 2 bases, with 10 bases of the junction left unmatched. Germline CDR1 and CDR2: MNHEY and SMNVEV (reference sequence). This CDR3 has 16 amino acids. The CDR3 region is CASREGTGWNNYGYTF. CDR3 coding DNA: TGTGCCAGCAGGGAAGGGACAGGGTGGAACAACTATGGCTACACCTTC.

The V and J genes are TRBV9 and TRBJ2-7; TRBD2 aligns across 7 bases. Germline V CDR1 and CDR2: SGDLS, YYNGEE. Trimming at V came to 2 bases and at J to 3 bases, leaving 8 bases not matched to a gene. This CDR3 is 15 amino acids long. The CDR3 DNA sequence: TGTGCCAGCAGCGTGGGAGCGGGACGGAACTACGAGCAGTACTTC. This translates into CASSVGAGRNYEQYF.

This chain connects TRBV7-9 to TRBJ2-7; TRBD1 is a possible D gene (5 bases). Germline V lookup: CDR1 SEHNR, CDR2 FQNEAQ (reference sequence). The CDR3 contains 14 residues. Trimming removed 1 base at V and 5 bases at J, with 12 bases between. DNA of the CDR3: TGTGCCAGCAGCTTAGGCAGGGATATCCACGAGCAGTACTTC. This translates into CASSLGRDIHEQYF.

The chain recombines TRBV5-1 with TRBJ2-1; 8 bases match TRBD1. After removal of 2 bases from V and 4 bases from J, the junction contained 5 bases not matched to a gene. The CDR3 totals 15 residues. The V gene's germline CDR1 is SGHRS and CDR2 YFSETQ. CDR3 coding DNA: TGCGCCAGCAGCTTCCCGGGACAGGCGTACAATGAGCAGTTCTTC. Protein product: CASSFPGQAYNEQFF.

With regard to this clone: The sample contains more than one DNA sequence encoding this CDR3. The CDR3 bases are TGTGCCAGCAGCCTAGGACAGGGTAACTATGGCTACACCTTC. The encoded protein is CASSLGQGNYGYTF. The rearrangement uses TRBV7-9 and TRBJ1-2; TRBD1 aligns across 8 bases. Germline CDR1 is SEHNR and CDR2 is FQNEAQ (reference sequence). J was trimmed by 1 base and V by 5 bases; bases with no gene match: 3. The CDR3 sequence is 14 residues long.

The rearrangement uses TRBV10-1 and TRBJ2-5, with 10 bases fitting TRBD2. The CDR3 runs to 20 residues. CDR1 is WNHNN and CDR2 is SYGVQD in the germline V gene (reference sequence). V lost 3 bases, J lost 5 bases, and 21 bases stayed unmatched. In DNA form, the CDR3 reads TGCGCCAGCAGTGAACGCGTAGCGGGAGGCCGAGTCTCGGGGAAGGAGACCCAGTACTTC. It yields the protein CASSERVAGGRVSGKETQYF.

The chain employs TRBV5-1 and TRBJ2-2; D is unresolved. CDR1 and CDR2 from the germline V gene are SGHRS and YFSETQ. There are 14 residues in the CDR3. V was cut by 2 bases and J by 4 bases, with 9 bases left in between. The CDR3 loop reads CASSFPGGTGELFF. The CDR3 DNA follows: TGCGCCAGCAGCTTCCCCGGTGGCACCGGGGAGCTGTTTTTT.

This chain joins TRBV5-1 and TRBJ2-1; the match to TRBD2 covers 12 bases. This CDR3 is built from 14 residues. The germline V gene has CDR1 SGHRS and CDR2 YFSETQ. V shed 5 bases, J shed 9 bases, and the junction held 6 bases outside the gene matches. CDR3 nucleotide sequence: TGCGCCAGCAGTGGGACTAGCGGGCCTGGTGAGCAGTTCTTC. Its protein product is CASSGTSGPGEQFF.

CDR3 bases: TGTGCCAGCAGCTCTTACGGGGAGCTGTTTTTT. It specifies CASSSYGELFF. V usage is TRBV11-3 and J usage is TRBJ2-2; D is undetermined. From germline, CDR1 is SGHNT and CDR2 YENEEA. CDR3 length: 11 residues. V was pared by 4 bases and J by 7 bases, with 4 bases between.

The CDR3 protein is CRPGLFTQYF. CDR3 sequence (DNA): TGCAGGCCGGGACTTTTTACGCAGTATTTT. The J gene is TRBJ2-3, the V gene TRBV20-1; D may be TRBD2 (6 bases). The CDR3 loop spans 10 amino acids. Germline-derived CDR1 and CDR2 are DFQATT and SNEGSKA (reference sequence).

The rearrangement uses TRBV27 and TRBJ1-2; 8 bases align to TRBD1. CDR1 is MNHEY, CDR2 SMNVEV, per germline (reference sequence). The CDR3 totals 17 residues. The V segment lost 2 bases and the J segment 4 bases; nucleotides outside the gene matches: 12. This CDR3 is CASSLTAGGAGVYGYTF. CDR3 nucleotide sequence: TGTGCCAGCAGTTTAACGGCAGGGGGCGCGGGAGTCTATGGCTACACCTTC.

The chain is built from TRBV5-1 and TRBJ2-5; 8 bases map to TRBD2. The germline V gene encodes CDR1 SGHRS and CDR2 YFSETQ. This CDR3 is built from 14 residues. V shed 3 bases and J 0 bases; nucleotides not matched to a gene: 1. The CDR3 spells CASSSLADQETQYF. Written as DNA, the CDR3 is TGCGCCAGCAGCTCACTAGCGGACCAAGAGACCCAGTACTTC.